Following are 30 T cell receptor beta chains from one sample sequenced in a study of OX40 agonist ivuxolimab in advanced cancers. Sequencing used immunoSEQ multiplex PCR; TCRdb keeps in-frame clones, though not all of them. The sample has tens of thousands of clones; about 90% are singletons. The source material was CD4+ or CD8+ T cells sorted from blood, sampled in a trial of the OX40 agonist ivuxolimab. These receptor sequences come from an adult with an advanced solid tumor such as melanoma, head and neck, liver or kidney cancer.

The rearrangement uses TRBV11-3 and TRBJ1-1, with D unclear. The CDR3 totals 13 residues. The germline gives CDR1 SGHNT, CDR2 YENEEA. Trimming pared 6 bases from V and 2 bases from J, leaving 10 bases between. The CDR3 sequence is CASSQTANTEAFF. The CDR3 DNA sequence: TGTGCCAGCAGTCAGACGGCAAACACTGAAGCTTTCTTT.

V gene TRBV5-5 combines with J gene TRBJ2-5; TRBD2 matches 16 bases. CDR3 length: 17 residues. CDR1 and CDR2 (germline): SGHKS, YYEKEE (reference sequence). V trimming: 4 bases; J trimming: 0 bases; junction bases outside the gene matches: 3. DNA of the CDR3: TGTGCCAGCAGCCCGGGACTAGCGGGAGGGTACCAAGAGACCCAGTACTTC. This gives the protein CASSPGLAGGYQETQYF. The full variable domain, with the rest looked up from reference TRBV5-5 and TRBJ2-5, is DAGVTQSPTHLIKTRGQQVTLRCSPISGHKSVSWYQQVLGQGPQFIFQYYEKEERGRGNFPDRFSARQFPNYSSELNVNALLLGDSALYLCASSPGLAGGYQETQYFGPGTRLLVL.

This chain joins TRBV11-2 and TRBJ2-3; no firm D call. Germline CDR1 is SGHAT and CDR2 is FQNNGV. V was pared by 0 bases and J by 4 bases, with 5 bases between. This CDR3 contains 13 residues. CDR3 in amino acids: CASSLEMADTQYF. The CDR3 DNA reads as TGTGCCAGCAGCTTAGAAATGGCAGATACGCAGTATTTT.

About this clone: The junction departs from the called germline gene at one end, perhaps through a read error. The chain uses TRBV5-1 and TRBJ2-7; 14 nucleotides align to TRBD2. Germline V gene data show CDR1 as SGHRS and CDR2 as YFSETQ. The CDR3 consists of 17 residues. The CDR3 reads CASGFATSGRARGEQYF. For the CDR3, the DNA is TGCGCCAGCGGCTTCGCGACTAGCGGGAGGGCCCGAGGGGAGCAGTACTTC.

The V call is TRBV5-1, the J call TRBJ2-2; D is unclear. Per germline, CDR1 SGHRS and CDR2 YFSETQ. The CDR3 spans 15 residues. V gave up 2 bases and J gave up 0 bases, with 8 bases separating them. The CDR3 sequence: CASSLDDPNTGELFF. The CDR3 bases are TGCGCCAGCAGCTTAGACGACCCGAACACCGGGGAGCTGTTTTTT.

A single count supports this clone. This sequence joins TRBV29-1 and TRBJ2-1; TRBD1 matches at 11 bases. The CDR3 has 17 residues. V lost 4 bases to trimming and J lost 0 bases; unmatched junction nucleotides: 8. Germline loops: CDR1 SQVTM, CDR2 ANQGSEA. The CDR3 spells CSVVGTGGGLSYNEQFF. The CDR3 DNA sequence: TGCAGCGTTGTAGGGACAGGGGGAGGCCTCTCCTACAATGAGCAGTTCTTC.

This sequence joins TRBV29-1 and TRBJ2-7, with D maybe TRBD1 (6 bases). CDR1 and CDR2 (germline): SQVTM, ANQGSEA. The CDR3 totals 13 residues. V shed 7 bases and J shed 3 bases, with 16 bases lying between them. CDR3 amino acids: CSAKADRGYEQYF. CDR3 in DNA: TGCAGCGCGAAGGCGGACAGAGGCTACGAGCAGTACTTC.

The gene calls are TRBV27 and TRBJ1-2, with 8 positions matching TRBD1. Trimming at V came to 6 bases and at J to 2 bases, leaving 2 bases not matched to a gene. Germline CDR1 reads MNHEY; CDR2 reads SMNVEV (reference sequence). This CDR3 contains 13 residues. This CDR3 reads CASRRQGNYGYTF. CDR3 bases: TGTGCCAGCAGACGACAGGGGAACTATGGCTACACCTTC.

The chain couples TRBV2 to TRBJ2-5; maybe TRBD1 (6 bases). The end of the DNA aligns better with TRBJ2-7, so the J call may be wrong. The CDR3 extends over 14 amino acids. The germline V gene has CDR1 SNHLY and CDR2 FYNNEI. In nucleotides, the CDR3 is TGTGCCAGCATTAGACGGACAGCGAGATACGAGCAGTACTTC. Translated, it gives CASIRRTARYEQYF.

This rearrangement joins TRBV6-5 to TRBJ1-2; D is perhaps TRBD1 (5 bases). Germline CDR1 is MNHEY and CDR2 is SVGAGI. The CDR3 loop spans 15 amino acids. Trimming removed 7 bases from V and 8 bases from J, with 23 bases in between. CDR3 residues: CASTLRRDSDRGYTF. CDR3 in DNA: TGTGCCAGCACCTTACGCCGGGACTCCGATAGGGGCTACACCTTC.

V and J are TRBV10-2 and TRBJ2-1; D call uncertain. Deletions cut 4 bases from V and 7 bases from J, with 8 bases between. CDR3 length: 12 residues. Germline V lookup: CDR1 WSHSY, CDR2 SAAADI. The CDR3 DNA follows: TGCGCCAGCAGTGTCGCGGTTAATGAGCAGTTCTTC. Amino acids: CASSVAVNEQFF.

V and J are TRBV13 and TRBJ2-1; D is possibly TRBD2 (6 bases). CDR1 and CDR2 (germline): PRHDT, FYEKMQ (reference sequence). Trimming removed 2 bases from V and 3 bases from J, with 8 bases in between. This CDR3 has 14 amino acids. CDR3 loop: CASSLQTSYNEQFF. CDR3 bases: TGTGCCAGCAGCTTACAGACTAGCTACAATGAGCAGTTCTTC.

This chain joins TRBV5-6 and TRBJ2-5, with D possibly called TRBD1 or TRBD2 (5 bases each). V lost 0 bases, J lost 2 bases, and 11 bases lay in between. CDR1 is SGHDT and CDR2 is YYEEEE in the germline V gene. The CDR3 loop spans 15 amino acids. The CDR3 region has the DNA TGTGCCAGCAGCTTGGTCATGGGGGAACAAGAGACCCAGTACTTC. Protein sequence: CASSLVMGEQETQYF.

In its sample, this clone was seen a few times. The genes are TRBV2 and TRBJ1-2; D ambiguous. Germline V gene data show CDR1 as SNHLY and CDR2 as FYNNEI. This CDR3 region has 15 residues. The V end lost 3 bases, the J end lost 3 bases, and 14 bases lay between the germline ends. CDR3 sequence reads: CASSDYQPGDYGYTF. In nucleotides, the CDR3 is TGTGCCAGCAGTGATTACCAACCCGGGGACTATGGCTACACCTTC.

CDR3 amino acids: CASSPRRRGDDNYEQYF. CDR3 nucleotide sequence: TGTGCCAGCAGTCCCCGGCGGAGAGGGGACGATAACTACGAGCAGTACTTC. This chain joins TRBV28 and TRBJ2-7; D possibly matches TRBD1 or TRBD2 (5 bases each). Deletions cut 5 bases from V and 3 bases from J, with 23 bases between. The CDR3 has 17 amino acids. CDR1 and CDR2 from the germline V gene are MDHEN and SYDVKM.

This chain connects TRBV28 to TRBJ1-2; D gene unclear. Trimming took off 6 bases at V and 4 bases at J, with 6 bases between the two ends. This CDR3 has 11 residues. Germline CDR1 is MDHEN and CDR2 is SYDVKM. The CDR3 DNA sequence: TGTGCCAGCAGCCACCTCTATGGCTACACCTTC. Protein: CASSHLYGYTF.

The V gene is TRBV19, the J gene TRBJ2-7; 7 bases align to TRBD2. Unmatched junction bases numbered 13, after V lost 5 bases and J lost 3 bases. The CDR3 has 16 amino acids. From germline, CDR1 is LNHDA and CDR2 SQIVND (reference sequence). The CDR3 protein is CASSRGVASAHYEQYF. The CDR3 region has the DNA TGTGCCAGTAGTCGGGGGGTGGCTAGCGCACACTACGAGCAGTACTTC.

CDR3 sequence: CASSTGQVYEQYF. CDR3 in DNA: TGCGCCAGCAGCACCGGACAGGTGTACGAGCAGTACTTC. The rearrangement uses TRBV5-1 and TRBJ2-7; 7 bases map to TRBD1. Germline V gives CDR1 SGHRS, CDR2 YFSETQ. The length of the CDR3 is 13 residues. The J segment lost 4 bases and the V segment lost 4 bases, leaving 5 bases of the junction unmatched.

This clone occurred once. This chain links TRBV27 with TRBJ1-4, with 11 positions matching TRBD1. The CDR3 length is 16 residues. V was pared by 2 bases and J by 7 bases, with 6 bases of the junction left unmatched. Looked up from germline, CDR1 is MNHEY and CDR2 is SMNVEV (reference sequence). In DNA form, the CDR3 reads TGTGCCAGCAGTTTAATAGGACAGGGGGCGGTTGAAAAACTGTTTTTT. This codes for CASSLIGQGAVEKLFF.

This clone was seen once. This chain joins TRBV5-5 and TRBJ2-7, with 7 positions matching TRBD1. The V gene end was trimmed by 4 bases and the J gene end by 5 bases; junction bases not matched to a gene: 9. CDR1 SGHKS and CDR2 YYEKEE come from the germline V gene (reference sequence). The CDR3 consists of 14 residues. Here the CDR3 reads CASSGRQGLNEQYF. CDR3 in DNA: TGTGCCAGCAGCGGACGACAGGGTTTGAACGAGCAGTACTTC.

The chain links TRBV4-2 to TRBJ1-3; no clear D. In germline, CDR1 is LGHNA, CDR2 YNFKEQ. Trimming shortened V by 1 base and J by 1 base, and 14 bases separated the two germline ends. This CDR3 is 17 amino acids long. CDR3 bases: TGTGCCAGCAGCCAAGGTGAGGCAGGTCCTTCTGGAAACACCATATATTTT. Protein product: CASSQGEAGPSGNTIYF.

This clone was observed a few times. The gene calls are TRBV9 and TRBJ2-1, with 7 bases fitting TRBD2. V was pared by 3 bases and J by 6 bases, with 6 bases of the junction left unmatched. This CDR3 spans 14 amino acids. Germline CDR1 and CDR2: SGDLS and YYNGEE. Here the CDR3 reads CASSDATSANEQFF. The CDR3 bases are TGTGCCAGCAGCGACGCAACTAGCGCCAATGAGCAGTTCTTC.

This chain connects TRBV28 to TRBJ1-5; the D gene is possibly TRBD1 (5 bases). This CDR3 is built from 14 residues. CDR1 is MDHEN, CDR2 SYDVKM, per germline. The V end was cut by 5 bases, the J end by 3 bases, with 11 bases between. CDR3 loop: CASSKGPYNQPQHF. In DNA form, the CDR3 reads TGTGCCAGCAGTAAGGGACCGTACAATCAGCCCCAGCATTTT.

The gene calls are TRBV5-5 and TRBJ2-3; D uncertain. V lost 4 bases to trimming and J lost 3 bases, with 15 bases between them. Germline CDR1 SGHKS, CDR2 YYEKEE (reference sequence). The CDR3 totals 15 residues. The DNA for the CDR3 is TGTGCCAGCAGCACCCCGTCCTTGGGAACAGATACGCAGTATTTT. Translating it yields CASSTPSLGTDTQYF.

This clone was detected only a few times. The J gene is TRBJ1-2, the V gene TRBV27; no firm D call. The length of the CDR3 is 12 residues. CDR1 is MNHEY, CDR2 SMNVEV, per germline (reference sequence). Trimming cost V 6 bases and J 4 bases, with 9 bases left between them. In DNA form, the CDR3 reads TGTGCCAGCAGCCCTATGGGCTATGGCTACACCTTC. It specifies CASSPMGYGYTF.

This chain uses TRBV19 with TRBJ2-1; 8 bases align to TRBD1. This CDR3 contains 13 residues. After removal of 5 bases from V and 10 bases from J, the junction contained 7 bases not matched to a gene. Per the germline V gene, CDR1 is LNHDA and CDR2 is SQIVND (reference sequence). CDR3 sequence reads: CASSSFRDREQFF. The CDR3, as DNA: TGTGCCAGTAGTTCGTTCCGGGACAGGGAGCAGTTCTTC.

The CDR3 here is CASSLVGTPGADTQYF. CDR3 in DNA: TGCGCCAGCAGCTTGGTCGGGACTCCCGGTGCAGATACGCAGTATTTT. The chain carries TRBV5-1 and TRBJ2-3; tentative D call: TRBD2 (6 bases). Germline-derived CDR1 and CDR2 are SGHRS and YFSETQ. The CDR3 covers 16 residues. Trimming took 0 bases from V and 4 from J, leaving 15 bases between them.

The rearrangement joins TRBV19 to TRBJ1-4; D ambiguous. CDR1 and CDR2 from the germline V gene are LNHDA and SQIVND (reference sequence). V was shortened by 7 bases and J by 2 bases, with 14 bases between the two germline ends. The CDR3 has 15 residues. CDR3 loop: CASNSKRTTNEKLFF. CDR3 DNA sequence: TGTGCCAGTAACAGTAAGAGGACTACTAATGAAAAACTGTTTTTT.

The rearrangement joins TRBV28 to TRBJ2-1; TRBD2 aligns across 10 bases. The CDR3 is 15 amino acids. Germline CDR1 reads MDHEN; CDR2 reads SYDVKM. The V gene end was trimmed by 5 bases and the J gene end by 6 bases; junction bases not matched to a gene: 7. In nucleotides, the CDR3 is TGTGCCAGCAGTGTACAGCGGGGGGGAATCAATGAGCAGTTCTTC. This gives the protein CASSVQRGGINEQFF. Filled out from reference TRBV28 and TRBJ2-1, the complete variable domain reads DVKVTQSSRYLVKRTGEKVFLECVQDMDHENMFWYRQDPGLGLRLIYFSYDVKMKEKGDIPEGYSVSREKKERFSLILESASTNQTSMYLCASSVQRGGINEQFFGPGTRLTVL.

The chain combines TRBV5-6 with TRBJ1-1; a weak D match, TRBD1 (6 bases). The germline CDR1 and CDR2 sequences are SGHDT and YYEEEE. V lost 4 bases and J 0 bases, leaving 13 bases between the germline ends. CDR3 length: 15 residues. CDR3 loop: CASSRGTYMNTEAFF. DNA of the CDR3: TGTGCCAGCAGCCGGGGGACATACATGAACACTGAAGCTTTCTTT.